This T cell receptor beta chain was recovered during a study of identical twins. Whole-study results and caveats: In zero-insertion analyses, partial confounding could arise from invariant MAIT and iNKT cells. Fewer insertions marked abundant cord blood beta clonotypes; young adult naive trended weakly, memory not at all.

Germline CDR1 is SGHTA and CDR2 is FQGNSA. The CDR3 has 12 amino acids. V dropped 3 bases and J dropped 6 bases, with 9 bases sitting between them. Template switching supplied a universal primer site; unique molecular identifiers were carried on the cDNA. TCRdb recomputed calls from the 5' RACE reads with MiXCR, one row per CDR3 protein. This sample has around 1.7 million distinct CDR3 sequences; around 33% occur once, and the top ten carry about 0.27%. All donors were healthy Caucasians. This clonotype was counted a few times. What it recognizes is unknown. The chain carries TRBV7-2 and TRBJ2-7; possible D gene TRBD1, 5 bases. The sequenced sample consisted of cord blood. The source of this sequence is a newborn girl in good health. CDR3 in amino acids: CASSLAGFEQYF. CDR3 in DNA: TGTGCCAGCAGCTTGGCAGGGTTCGAGCAGTACTTC.